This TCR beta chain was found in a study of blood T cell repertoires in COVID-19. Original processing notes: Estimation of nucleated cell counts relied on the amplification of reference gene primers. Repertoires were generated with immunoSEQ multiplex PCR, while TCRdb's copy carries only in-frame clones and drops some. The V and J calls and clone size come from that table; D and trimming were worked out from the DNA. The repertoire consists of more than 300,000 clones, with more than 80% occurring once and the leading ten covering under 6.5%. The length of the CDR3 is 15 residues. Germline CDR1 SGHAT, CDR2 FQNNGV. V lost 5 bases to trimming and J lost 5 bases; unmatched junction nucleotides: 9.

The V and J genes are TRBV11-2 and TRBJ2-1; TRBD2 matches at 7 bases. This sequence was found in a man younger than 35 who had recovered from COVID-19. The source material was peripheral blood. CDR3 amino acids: CASSQAGTTNNEQFF. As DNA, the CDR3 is TGTGCCAGCAGCCAGGCCGGGACTACCAACAATGAGCAGTTCTTC.